This T cell receptor beta chain derives from a study of monozygotic twins with inflammatory bowel disease. TCRdb reprocessed the 5' RACE reads and reports one entry per CDR3 protein, with no DNA. Seen in this sample are some 150,000 distinct CDR3 sequences; the ten most common clones hold roughly 2.3%. Note on this clonotype: Its antigen is as yet unknown.

Study-level findings and limits: Repertoire similarity did not differ between concordant and discordant twins, perhaps due to limited power.

The CDR3 sequence is 14 residues long. Germline V gives CDR1 ENHRY, CDR2 SYGVKD. Whole-blood RNA isolation (total RNA) proceeded without T cell sorting. This clonotype was sampled from a human donor with ulcerative colitis or Crohn's disease, or a healthy co-twin of an affected twin (not recorded which). The sample consisted of blood. The chain combines TRBV10-3 with TRBJ1-1; checking the TCRdb D call of TRBD1 is not possible without DNA. This CDR3 is CAISVQGFGTEAFF.